The text below deals with one T cell receptor beta chain. The sample belongs to a study of blood T cell repertoires in COVID-19. Data came from immunoSEQ multiplex PCR; TCRdb stores just in-frame clones and leaves some out. The sample lists over 600,000 clones, approximately 90% occurring once. The source of this sequence is a woman aged 18-29 years with acute or convalescent COVID-19. The sample comprised peripheral blood.

CDR3 bases: TGTGCCTGGACAGGGGGGCAAGTCGTGAACACTGAAGCTTTCTTT. The encoded protein is CAWTGGQVVNTEAFF. J is TRBJ1-1 and V is TRBV30; 7 positions match TRBD1. Germline V gene lookup returns CDR1 GTSNPN and CDR2 SVGIG (reference sequence). The CDR3 is 15 residues long. The V segment lost 4 bases and the J segment 0 bases; nucleotides outside the gene matches: 8.